This T cell receptor (beta chain) was identified during a study of blood T cell repertoires in COVID-19. In the study overall: Both acute and convalescent COVID-19 samples were obtained from the United States, Italy and Spain. T cells, B-cell-depleted T cells, or PBMCs supplied cDNA or gDNA.

Deletions cut 1 base from V and 4 bases from J, with 14 bases between. Germline values: CDR1 SGHNT, CDR2 YENEEA. The CDR3 consists of 15 residues. Per the study methods: Amplification from reference gene primers served as the basis for estimated nucleated cell counts. Libraries were prepared by immunoSEQ multiplex PCR; TCRdb keeps only in-frame clonotypes and omits some of them. V, J and clone size are those of that table, while D and trimming were read from the DNA. Of around 260,000 clones in the sample, 86% were seen once. What was sequenced was peripheral blood. The V call is TRBV11-3, the J call TRBJ2-7; D is possibly TRBD1 (5 bases). This TCR came from a man in his late teens or twenties with active or convalescent COVID-19. The CDR3 DNA sequence: TGTGCCAGCAGCTTAGGGGGTCAGGGCAGGTACGAGCAGTACTTC. Protein sequence: CASSLGGQGRYEQYF.